This TCR beta chain was identified during a study of shared clonotypes between healthy human individuals (dated by TCRdb to 2018 to 2020). At the level of the whole study: The cohort comprised a couple of women and three men aged 18 to 49 years. For each donor, CD4 naive and CD4 memory were each run on three plates, CD8 naive on two plates, and CD8 memory on one plate. Blood TCR repertoires of five healthy adults were deeply sequenced to estimate repertoire size and the extent of clonotype sharing between individuals. To increase sequencing depth and limit assay-specific biases, TCR repertoire library preparation and sequencing were carried out by different laboratories using diverse techniques. Between about 0.85 and 9.5 billion PBMCs per donor were obtained by leukapheresis. On the study overall, not on this receptor specifically: Higher generation probabilities were observed for clonotypes shared by all four sorted-subset donors than for non-shared clonotypes. Incomplete sequencing was indicated by rarefaction of sorted-subset datasets, despite the large sequencing depth. Pairwise subsampling led to the expectation that sequencing depth would affect the degree of clonotype sharing among donors. The genetic and exposure-history diversity represented was limited by the small number of donors. Sharing across several donors was observed for 5% to 6.5% of naive CD4, about 4% of naive CD8, around 2.5% of memory CD4, and approximately 0.41% of memory CD8 clonotypes. Sampling was restricted to blood, and TCR repertoires in tissues likely differ from the TCR repertoires found in blood. Naive subsets generally had larger estimated clonotype richness than memory subsets.

TCR CDR3 regions were amplified from genomic DNA by multiplex PCR using the deep immunoSEQ assay. Extracted genomic DNA from each cell subset was spread evenly across all wells of several immunoSEQ 96-well plates, with each plate serving as a replicate. Each replicate PCR for sorted subsets received roughly 0.2 ug genomic DNA, equal to tens of thousands of T cell genomes. Purified libraries were measured with a Qubit 3.0 fluorometer, size-checked on a Bioanalyzer 2100, and measured again with the KAPA Library Quantification kit. Each immunoSEQ 96-well plate was sequenced on its own single-read 150-cycle Illumina NextSeq 550 flow cell. The source study handled its data this way. Because only junctional sequences without quality scores were contained in the immunoSEQ output, filtering matching that applied to full-length reads could not be performed. To assign V/J genes and CDR3, sequences were annotated using PyIR, a Python wrapper for IgBLAST v1.9, with IMGT germline references. Reads with weak V/J assignments (E-value above 1e-6), missing CDR3, stop codons, out-of-frame junctions, or ambiguous translated residues were removed. A V3J clonotype was defined by an identical inferred V gene, J gene, and CDR3 amino acid sequence. Percentage overlap between repertoires was computed as shared unique clonotypes divided by the size of the smaller repertoire. RTK rarefaction, the Chao1 estimator, and Recon v2.1 estimates of unobserved clonotypes were used to assess repertoire richness. Generation probabilities were computed with OLGA for all TCRbeta clonotypes obtained by the gDNA method from four donors. Here the immuneACCESS table is served through TCRdb, limited to in-frame sequences with V and J called. Missing clones are a known gap in these copies; in checked studies unresolved V genes cover under half, and the rest lacks a known reason. The V and J calls and clone size come from that table; D and trimming were worked out from the DNA. This sample holds some 2,100,000 clones; under 97% were observed only once. The ten largest clones represent roughly 0.13% of the sample.

CDR1 SGHRS and CDR2 YFSETQ were looked up in the germline V gene. The CDR3 covers 15 residues, taking in both the cysteine and the phenylalanine. Just the 45-base CDR3 DNA is kept, in frame starting at base 1. Trimming at the junction amounts to 2 bases on V and 0 bases on J, and the germline ends lie 10 bases apart. Remarks on this clone: Its antigen is currently not known. Qualities for individual bases were not recorded, and no much larger clone is one base off. This sample includes further DNA sequences coding for the same CDR3.

The donors were healthy, HIV-negative adults with no recently reported acute infections or vaccinations. Every donor was a Caucasian adult living in Nashville, Tennessee, USA. Magnetic negative selection was used to enrich CD4+ T cells, after which naive cells were positively selected on CD45RA and the negative fraction became the memory subset. Blood was obtained by leukapheresis, after which PBMCs were separated by Ficoll-Histopaque density gradient centrifugation and cryopreserved in liquid nitrogen vapor phase. Analytical flow cytometry was used to check the purity and quantity of each magnetically sorted T cell population. From each sorted fraction, genomic DNA was isolated and quantified by UV absorbance on a Nanodrop 2000c.

The chain employs TRBV5-1 and TRBJ2-3; matching of 5 bases hints at TRBD1 as the D gene. The clonotype was recovered from a man younger than 35 in good health. What was sequenced was naive CD4+ T cells sorted from blood. This specimen's cell subset or site label, interpreted: CD45RA+ positively selected. The CDR3 in this case is CASSFDRASTDTQYF. The DNA reads TGCGCCAGCAGCTTCGACAGAGCTAGCACAGATACGCAGTATTTT.